This T cell receptor (beta chain) came from a study of blood T cell repertoires in COVID-19. TCRdb keeps only in-frame clones here, not all; method: immunoSEQ multiplex PCR. The sample holds approximately 210,000 clones, approximately 78% seen once. Specimen: peripheral blood. The sequence was collected from a woman in her forties with acute or convalescent COVID-19.

The chain's CDR3 is CASSDLGLAITGELFF. The CDR3 DNA reads TGTGCCAGCAGTGACCTGGGACTAGCGATAACCGGGGAGCTGTTTTTT. The rearrangement joins TRBV27 to TRBJ2-2; 10 nucleotides match TRBD2. Germline lookup yields CDR1 MNHEY and CDR2 SMNVEV (reference sequence). The V and J ends lost 5 bases and 5 bases, in that order; junction bases with no gene match: 8. This CDR3 has 16 amino acids.